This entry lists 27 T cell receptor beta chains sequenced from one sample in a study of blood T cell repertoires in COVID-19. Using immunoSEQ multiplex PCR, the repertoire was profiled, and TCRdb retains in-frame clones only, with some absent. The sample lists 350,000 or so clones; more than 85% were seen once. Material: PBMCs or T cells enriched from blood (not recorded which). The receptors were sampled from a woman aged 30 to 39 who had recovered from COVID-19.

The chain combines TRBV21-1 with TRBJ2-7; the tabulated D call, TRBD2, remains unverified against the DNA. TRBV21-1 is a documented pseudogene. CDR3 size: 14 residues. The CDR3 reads CASLLRGRRPEQYF. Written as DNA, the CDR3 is TGTGCCAGCCTCCTTAGAGGCCGACGCCCCGAGCAGTACTTC.

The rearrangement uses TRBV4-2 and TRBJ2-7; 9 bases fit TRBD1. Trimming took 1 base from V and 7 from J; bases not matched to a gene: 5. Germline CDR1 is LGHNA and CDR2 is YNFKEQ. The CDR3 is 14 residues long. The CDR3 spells CASSQGGTGREQYF. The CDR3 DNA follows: TGTGCCAGCAGCCAAGGAGGGACAGGGAGGGAGCAGTACTTC.

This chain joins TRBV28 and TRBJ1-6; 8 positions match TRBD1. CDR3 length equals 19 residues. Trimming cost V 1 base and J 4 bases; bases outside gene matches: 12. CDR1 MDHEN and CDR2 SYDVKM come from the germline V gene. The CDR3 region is CASSLSGQGLGEYNSPLHF. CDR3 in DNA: TGTGCCAGCAGTTTATCTGGACAGGGTCTCGGGGAGTATAATTCACCCCTCCACTTT.

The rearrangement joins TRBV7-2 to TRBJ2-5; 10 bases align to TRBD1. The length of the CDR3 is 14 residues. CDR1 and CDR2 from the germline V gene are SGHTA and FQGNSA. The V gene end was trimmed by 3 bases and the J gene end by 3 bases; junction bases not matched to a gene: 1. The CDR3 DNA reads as TGTGCCAGCAGCTTTGGACAGGGGGAAGAGACCCAGTACTTC. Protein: CASSFGQGEETQYF.

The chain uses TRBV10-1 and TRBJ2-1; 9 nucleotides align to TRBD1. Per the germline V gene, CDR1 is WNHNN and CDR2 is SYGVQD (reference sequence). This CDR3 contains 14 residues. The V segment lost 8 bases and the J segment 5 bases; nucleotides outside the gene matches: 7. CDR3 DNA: TGCGCCAGCCAAACGGGACAGGGCCACAATGAGCAGTTCTTC. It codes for CASQTGQGHNEQFF.

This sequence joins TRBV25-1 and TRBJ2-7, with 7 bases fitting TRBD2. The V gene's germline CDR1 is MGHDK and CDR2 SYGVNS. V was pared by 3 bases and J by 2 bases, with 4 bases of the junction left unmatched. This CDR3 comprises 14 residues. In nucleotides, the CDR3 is TGTGCCAGCAGTGATCGGGCGGGGGCCTACGAGCAGTACTTC. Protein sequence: CASSDRAGAYEQYF.

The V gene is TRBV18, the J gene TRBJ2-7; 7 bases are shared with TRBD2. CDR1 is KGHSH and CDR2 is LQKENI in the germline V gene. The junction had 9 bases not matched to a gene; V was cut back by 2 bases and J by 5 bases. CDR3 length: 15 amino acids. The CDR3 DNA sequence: TGTGCCAGCTCACCATCTCGGGGGAGCGGGGACGAGCAGTACTTC. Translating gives CASSPSRGSGDEQYF.

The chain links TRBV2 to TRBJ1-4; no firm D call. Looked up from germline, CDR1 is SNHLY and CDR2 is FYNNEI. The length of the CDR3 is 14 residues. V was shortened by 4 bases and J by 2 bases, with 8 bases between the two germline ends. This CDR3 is CASSVGVTNEKLFF. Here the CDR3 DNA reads TGTGCCAGCAGTGTTGGAGTTACTAATGAAAAACTGTTTTTT.

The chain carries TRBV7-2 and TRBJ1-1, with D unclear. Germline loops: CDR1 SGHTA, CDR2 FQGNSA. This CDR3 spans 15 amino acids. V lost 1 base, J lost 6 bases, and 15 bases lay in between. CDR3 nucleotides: TGTGCCAGCAGCTTAGTTCGGAGGGATAGTCCTGAAGCTTTCTTT. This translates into CASSLVRRDSPEAFF.

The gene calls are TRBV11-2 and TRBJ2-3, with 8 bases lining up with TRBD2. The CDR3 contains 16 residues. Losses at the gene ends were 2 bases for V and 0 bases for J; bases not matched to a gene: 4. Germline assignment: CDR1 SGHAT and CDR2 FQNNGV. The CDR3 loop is CASSLSGGSSTDTQYF. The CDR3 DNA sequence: TGTGCCAGCAGCTTAAGCGGGGGATCTAGCACAGATACGCAGTATTTT.

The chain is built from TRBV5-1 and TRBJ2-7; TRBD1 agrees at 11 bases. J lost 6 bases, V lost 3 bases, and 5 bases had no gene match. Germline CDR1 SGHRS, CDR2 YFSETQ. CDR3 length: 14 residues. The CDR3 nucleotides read TGCGCCAGCAGCTATTCCGGGACAGGGGGCGAGCAGTACTTC. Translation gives CASSYSGTGGEQYF.

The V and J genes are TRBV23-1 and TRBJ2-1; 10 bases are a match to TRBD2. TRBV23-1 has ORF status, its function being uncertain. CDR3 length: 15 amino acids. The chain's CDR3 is CARGGAGGPLNEQFF. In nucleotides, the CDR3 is TGCGCTAGGGGAGGAGCGGGGGGGCCTCTCAATGAGCAGTTCTTC.

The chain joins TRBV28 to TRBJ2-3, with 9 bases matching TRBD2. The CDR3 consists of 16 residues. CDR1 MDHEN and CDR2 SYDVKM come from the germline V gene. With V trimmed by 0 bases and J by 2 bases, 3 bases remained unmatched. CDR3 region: CASSLWTSGHTDTQYF. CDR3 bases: TGTGCCAGCAGTTTATGGACTAGCGGACACACAGATACGCAGTATTTT.

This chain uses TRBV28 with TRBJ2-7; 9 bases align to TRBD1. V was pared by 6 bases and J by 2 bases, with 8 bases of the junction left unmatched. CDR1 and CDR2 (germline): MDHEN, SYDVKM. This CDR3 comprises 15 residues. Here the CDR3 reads CASRISRTGAYEQYF. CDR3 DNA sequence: TGTGCCAGCAGGATCAGCCGGACAGGGGCCTACGAGCAGTACTTC.

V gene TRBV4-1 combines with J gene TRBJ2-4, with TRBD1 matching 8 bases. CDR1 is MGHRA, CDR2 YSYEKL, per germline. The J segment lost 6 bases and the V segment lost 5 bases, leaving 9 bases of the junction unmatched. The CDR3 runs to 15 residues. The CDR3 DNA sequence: TGCGCCAGCAGCTCCCGGACAGGGATGGCAAACATTCAGTACTTC. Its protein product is CASSSRTGMANIQYF.

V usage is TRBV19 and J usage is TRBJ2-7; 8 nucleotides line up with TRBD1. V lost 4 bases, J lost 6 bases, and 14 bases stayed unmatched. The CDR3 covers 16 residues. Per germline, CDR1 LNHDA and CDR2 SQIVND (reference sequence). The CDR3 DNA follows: TGTGCCAGTAGTACAAATACCGGGACAGGTACCGTCGAGCAGTACTTC. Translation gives CASSTNTGTGTVEQYF.

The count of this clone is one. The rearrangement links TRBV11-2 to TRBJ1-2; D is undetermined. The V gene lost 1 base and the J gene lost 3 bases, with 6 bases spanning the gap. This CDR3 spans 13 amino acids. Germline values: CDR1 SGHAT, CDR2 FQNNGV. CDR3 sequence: CASSLADYYGYTF. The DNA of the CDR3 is TGTGCCAGCAGCTTAGCGGACTACTATGGCTACACCTTC.

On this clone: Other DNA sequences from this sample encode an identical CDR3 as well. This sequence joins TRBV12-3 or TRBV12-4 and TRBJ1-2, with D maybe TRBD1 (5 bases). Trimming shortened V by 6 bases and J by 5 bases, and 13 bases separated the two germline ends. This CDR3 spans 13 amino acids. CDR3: CASSLRGGYGYTF. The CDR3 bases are TGTGCCAGCAGCCTCCGGGGGGGGTATGGCTACACCTTC.

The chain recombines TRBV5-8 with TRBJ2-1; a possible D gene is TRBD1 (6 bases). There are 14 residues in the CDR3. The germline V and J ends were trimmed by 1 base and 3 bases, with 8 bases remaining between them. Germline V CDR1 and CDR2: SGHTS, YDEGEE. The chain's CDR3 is CASSLMDSYNEQFF. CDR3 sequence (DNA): TGTGCCAGCAGCTTGATGGACAGCTACAATGAGCAGTTCTTC.

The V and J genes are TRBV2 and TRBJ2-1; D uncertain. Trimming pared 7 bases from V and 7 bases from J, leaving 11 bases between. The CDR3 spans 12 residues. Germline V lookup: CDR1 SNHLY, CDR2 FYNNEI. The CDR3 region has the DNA TGTGCCAGCATGCGTCTAGAAAATGAGCAGTTCTTC. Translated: CASMRLENEQFF.

The CDR3 nucleotides read TGTGCCAGTAGCCCCCAGGGGATTAGCAATCAGCCCCAGCATTTT. Translation gives CASSPQGISNQPQHF. V gene TRBV19 combines with J gene TRBJ1-5, with D perhaps matching TRBD1 (6 bases). The V gene lost 6 bases and the J gene lost 0 bases, with 12 bases spanning the gap. Germline V gives CDR1 LNHDA, CDR2 SQIVND (reference sequence). This CDR3 region has 15 residues.

The CDR3 nucleotides read TGTGCCAGCAGCTCGAGGACAGGGGGCACCGGGGAGCTGTTTTTT. Its protein is CASSSRTGGTGELFF. The J gene is TRBJ2-2, the V gene TRBV11-2, with 10 bases that match TRBD1. The CDR3 contains 15 residues. Trimming cost V 4 bases and J 4 bases; bases outside gene matches: 3. Germline CDR1 is SGHAT and CDR2 is FQNNGV.

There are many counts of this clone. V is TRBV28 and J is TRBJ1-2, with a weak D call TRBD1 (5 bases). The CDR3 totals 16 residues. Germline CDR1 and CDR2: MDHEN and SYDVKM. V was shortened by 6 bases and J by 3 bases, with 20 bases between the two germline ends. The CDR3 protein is CASSRLGQQGYYGYTF. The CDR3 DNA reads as TGTGCCAGCAGCCGCCTGGGGCAGCAAGGGTACTATGGCTACACCTTC.

The CDR3 is CASTRFVGGGPGANVLTF. CDR3 bases: TGTGCCAGCACTCGTTTCGTCGGGGGAGGACCTGGGGCCAACGTCCTGACTTTC. V is TRBV3-1 (or the pseudogene TRBV3-2) and J is TRBJ2-6, with D possibly matching TRBD2 (6 bases). The CDR3 extends over 18 amino acids. V was shortened by 7 bases and J by 2 bases, with 21 bases between the two germline ends. Per the germline V gene, CDR1 is LGHDT and CDR2 is YNNKEL (reference sequence).

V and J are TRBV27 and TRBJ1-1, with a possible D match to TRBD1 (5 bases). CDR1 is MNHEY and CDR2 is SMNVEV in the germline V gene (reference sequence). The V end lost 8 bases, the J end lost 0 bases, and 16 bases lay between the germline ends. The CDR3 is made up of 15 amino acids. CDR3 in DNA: TGTGCCAGCCGTGGGGGGGACGGGATGAACACTGAAGCTTTCTTT. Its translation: CASRGGDGMNTEAFF.

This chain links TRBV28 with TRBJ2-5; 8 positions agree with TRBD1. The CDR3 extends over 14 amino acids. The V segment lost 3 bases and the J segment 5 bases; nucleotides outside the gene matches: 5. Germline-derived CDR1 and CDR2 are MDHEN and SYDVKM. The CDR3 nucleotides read TGTGCCAGCAGTTTCCGGGACAGGCAGGAGACCCAGTACTTC. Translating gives CASSFRDRQETQYF.

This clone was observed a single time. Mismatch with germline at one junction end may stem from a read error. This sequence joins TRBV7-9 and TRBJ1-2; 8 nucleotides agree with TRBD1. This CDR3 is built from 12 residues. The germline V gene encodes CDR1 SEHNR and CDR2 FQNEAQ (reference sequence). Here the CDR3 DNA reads TGTGCCAGCAGCGGGGGACAGGACAAAGACCTCTTC. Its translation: CASSGGQDKDLF.